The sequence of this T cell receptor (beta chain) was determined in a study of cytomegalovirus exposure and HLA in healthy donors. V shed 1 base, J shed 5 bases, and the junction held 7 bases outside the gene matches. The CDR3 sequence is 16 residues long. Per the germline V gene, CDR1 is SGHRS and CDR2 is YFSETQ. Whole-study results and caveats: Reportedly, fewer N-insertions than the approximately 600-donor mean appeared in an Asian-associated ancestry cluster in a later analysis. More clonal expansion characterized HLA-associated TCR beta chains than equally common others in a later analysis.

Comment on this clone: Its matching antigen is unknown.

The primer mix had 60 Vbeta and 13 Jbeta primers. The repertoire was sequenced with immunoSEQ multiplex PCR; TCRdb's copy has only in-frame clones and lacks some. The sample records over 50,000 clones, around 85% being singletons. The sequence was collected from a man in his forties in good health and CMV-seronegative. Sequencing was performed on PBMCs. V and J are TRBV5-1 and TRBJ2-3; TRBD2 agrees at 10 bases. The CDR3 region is CASSLFTSGVIDTQYF. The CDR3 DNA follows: TGCGCCAGCAGCTTGTTCACTAGCGGGGTTATAGATACGCAGTATTTT.